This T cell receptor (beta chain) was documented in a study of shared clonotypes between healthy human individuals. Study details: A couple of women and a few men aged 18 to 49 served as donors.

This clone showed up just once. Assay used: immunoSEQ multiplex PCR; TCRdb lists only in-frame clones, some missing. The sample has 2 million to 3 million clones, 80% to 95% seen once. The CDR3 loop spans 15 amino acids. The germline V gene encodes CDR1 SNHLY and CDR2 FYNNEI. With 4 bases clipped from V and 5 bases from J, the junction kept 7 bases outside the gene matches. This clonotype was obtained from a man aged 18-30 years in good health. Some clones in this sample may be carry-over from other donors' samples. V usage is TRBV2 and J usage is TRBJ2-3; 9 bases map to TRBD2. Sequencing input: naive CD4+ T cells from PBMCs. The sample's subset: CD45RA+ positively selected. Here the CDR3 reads CASSALSGSGDTQYF. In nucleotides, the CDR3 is TGTGCCAGCAGTGCGCTTAGCGGGAGTGGAGATACGCAGTATTTT.